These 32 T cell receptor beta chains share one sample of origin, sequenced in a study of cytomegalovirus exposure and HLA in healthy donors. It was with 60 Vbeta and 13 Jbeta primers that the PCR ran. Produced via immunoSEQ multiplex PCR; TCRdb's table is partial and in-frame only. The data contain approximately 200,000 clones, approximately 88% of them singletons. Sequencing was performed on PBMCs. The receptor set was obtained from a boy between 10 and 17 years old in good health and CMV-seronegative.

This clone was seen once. The CDR3 sequence is CASSYAGGYTF. The CDR3 coding sequence is TGTGCCAGCAGTTACGCGGGTGGCTACACCTTC. J is TRBJ1-2 and V is TRBV6-6; D gene unclear. The CDR3 sequence is 11 residues long. Trimming removed 2 bases from V and 7 bases from J, with 5 bases in between. CDR1 and CDR2 from the germline V gene are MNHNY and SVGAGI (reference sequence).

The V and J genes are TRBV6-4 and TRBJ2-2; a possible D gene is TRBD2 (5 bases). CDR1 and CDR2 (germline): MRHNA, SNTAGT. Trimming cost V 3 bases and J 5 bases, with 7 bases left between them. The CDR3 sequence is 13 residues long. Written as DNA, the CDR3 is TGTGCCAGCAGTGAAGCGGTGACCGGGGAGCTGTTTTTT. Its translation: CASSEAVTGELFF.

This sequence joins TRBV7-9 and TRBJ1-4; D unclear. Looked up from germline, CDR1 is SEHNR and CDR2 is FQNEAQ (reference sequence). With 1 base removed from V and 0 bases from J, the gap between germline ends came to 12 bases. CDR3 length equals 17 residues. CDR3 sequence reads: CASSLELGVATNEKLFF. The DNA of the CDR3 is TGTGCCAGCAGCTTAGAGCTGGGCGTTGCAACTAATGAAAAACTGTTTTTT.

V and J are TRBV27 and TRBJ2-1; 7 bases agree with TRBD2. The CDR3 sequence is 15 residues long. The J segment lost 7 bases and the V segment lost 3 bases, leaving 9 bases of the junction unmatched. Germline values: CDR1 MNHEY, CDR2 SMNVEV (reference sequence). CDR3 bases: TGTGCCAGCAGTTTCGCGGCGGGAGCAAGTAATGAGCAGTTCTTC. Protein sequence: CASSFAAGASNEQFF.

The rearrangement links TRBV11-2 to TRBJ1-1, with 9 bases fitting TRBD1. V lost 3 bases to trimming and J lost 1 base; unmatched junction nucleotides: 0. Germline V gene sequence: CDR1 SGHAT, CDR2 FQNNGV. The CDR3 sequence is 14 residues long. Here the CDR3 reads CASSLGQGNTEAFF. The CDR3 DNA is TGTGCCAGCAGCTTGGGACAGGGGAACACTGAAGCTTTCTTT.

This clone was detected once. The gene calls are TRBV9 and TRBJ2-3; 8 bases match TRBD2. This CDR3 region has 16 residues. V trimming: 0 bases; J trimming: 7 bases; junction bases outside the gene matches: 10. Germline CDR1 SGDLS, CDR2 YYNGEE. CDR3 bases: TGTGCCAGCAGCGTAGTAGGGCGGGGGGCCGTGAATACGCAGTATTTT. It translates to CASSVVGRGAVNTQYF.

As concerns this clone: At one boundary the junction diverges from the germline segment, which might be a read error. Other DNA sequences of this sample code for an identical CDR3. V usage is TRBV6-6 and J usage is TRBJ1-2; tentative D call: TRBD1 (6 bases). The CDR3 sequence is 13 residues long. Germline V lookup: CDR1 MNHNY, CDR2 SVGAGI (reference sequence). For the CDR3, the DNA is TGCGCCAGCAGTTACTTCACAGGGCACGGCTACACCTTC. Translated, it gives CASSYFTGHGYTF.

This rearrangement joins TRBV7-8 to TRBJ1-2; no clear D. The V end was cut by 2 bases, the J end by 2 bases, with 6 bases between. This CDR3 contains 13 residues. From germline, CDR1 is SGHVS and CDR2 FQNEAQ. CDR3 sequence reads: CASSLSLNYGYTF. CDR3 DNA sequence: TGTGCCAGCAGCTTATCTCTCAACTATGGCTACACCTTC.

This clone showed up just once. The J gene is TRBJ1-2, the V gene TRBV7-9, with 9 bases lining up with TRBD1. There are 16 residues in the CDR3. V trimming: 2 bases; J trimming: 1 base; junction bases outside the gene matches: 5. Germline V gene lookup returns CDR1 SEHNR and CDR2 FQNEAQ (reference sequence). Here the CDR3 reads CASSLMGQGLNYGYTF. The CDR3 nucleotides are TGTGCCAGCAGCTTAATGGGACAGGGACTTAACTATGGCTACACCTTC.

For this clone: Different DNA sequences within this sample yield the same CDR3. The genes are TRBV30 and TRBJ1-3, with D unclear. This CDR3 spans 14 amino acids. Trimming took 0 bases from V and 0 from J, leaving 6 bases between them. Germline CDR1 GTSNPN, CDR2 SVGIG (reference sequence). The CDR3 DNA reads TGTGCCTGGAGTGTCGGAGACTCTGGAAACACCATATATTTT. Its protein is CAWSVGDSGNTIYF.

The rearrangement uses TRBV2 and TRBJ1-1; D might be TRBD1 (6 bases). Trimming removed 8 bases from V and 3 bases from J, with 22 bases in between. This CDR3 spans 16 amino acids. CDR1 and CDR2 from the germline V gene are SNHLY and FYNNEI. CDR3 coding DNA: TGTGCCAGCTCCTGGGGGATGGGGGCGAGGGACACTGAAGCTTTCTTT. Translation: CASSWGMGARDTEAFF.

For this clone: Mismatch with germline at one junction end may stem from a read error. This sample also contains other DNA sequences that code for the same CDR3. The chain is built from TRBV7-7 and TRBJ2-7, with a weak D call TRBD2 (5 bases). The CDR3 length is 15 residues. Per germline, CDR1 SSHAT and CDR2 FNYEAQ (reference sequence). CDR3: CASSLGSGSSYEQYF. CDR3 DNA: TGTGCTAGCAGCTTAGGATCGGGGAGTTCCTACGAGCAGTACTTC.

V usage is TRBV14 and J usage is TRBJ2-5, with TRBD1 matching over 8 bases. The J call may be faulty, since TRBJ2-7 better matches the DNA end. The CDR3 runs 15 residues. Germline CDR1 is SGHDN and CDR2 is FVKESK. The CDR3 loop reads CASSQAAGGTYEQYF. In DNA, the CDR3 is TGTGCCAGCAGCCAAGCGGCAGGGGGCACCTACGAGCAGTACTTC.

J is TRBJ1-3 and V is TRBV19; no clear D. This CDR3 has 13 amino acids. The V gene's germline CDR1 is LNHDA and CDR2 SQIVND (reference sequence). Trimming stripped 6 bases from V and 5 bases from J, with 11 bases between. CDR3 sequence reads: CASRRRERNTIYF. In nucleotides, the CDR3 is TGTGCCAGTAGAAGGAGGGAGCGAAACACCATATATTTT.

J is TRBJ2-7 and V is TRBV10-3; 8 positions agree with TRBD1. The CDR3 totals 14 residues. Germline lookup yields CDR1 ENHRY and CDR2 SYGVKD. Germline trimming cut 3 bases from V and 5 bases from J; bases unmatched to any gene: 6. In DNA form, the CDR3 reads TGTGCCATCAGTGAAACCGGACAGGGTGACGAGCAGTACTTC. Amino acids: CAISETGQGDEQYF.

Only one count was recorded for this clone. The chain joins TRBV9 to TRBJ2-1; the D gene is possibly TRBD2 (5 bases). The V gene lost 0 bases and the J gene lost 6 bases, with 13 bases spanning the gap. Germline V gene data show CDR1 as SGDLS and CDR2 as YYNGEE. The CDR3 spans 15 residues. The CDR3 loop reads CASSVDLGVSNEQFF. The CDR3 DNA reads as TGTGCCAGCAGCGTAGATCTCGGGGTCAGCAATGAGCAGTTCTTC. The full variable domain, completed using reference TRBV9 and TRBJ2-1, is DSGVTQTPKHLITATGQRVTLRCSPRSGDLSVYWYQQSLDQGLQFLIQYYNGEERAKGNILERFSAQQFPDLHSELNLSSLELGDSALYFCASSVDLGVSNEQFFGPGTRLTVL.

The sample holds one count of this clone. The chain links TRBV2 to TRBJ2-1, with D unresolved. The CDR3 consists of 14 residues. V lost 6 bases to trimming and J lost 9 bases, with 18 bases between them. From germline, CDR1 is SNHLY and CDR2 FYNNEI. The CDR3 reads CASSEFKTPGEQFF. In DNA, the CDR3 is TGTGCCAGCAGCGAATTCAAGACGCCGGGTGAGCAGTTCTTC.

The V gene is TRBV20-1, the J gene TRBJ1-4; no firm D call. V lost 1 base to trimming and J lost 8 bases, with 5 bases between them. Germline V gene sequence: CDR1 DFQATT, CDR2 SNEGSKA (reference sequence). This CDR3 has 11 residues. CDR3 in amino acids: CSARGGEKLFF. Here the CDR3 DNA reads TGCAGTGCTAGAGGAGGGGAAAAACTGTTTTTT.

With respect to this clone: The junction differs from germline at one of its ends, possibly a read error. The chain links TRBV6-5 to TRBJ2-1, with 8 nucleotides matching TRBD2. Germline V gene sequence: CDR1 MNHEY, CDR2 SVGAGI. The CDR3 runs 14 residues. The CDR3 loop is CASRIAGFYNGQFF. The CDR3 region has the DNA TGTGCCAGCAGAATAGCGGGATTCTACAATGGGCAGTTCTTC.

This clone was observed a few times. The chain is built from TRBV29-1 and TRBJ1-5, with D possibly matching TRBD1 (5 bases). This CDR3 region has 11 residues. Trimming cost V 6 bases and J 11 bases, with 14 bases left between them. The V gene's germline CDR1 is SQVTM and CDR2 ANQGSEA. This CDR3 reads CSVLTDHAQHF. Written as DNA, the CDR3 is TGCAGCGTATTGACAGATCATGCCCAGCATTTT.

The chain's CDR3 is CASSLGPEQGISYEQYF. The CDR3 nucleotides are TGTGCCAGCAGCTTAGGCCCCGAACAGGGAATATCCTACGAGCAGTACTTC. The gene calls are TRBV11-2 and TRBJ2-7; TRBD1 might be the D (6 bases). Germline V gene sequence: CDR1 SGHAT, CDR2 FQNNGV. Trimming shortened V by 1 base and J by 1 base, and 17 bases separated the two germline ends. CDR3 length: 17 amino acids.

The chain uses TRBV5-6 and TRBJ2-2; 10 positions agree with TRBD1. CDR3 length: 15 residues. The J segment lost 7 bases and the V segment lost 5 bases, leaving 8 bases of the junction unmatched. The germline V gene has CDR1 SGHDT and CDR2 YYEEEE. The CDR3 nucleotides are TGTGCCAGCAGTTTGACAGGGGGCATCAGCGGGGAGCTGTTTTTT. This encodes CASSLTGGISGELFF.

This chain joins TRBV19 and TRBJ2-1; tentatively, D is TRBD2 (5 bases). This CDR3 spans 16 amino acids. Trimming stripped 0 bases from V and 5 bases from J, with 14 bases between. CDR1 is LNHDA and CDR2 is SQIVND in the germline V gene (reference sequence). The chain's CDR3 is CASSIDTGTKNNEQFF. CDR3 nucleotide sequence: TGTGCCAGTAGTATAGACACGGGAACTAAGAACAATGAGCAGTTCTTC.

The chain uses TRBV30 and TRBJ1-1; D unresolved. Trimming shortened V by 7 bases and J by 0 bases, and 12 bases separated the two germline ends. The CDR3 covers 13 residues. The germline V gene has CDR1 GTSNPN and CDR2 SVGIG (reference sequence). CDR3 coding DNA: TGTGCCTCCTCTAGATTCATGAACACTGAAGCTTTCTTT. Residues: CASSRFMNTEAFF. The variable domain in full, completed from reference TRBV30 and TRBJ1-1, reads SQTIHQWPATLVQPVGSPLSLECTVEGTSNPNLYWYRQAAGRGLQLLFYSVGIGQISSEVPQNLSASRPQDRQFILSSKKLLLSDSGFYLCASSRFMNTEAFFGQGTRLTVV.

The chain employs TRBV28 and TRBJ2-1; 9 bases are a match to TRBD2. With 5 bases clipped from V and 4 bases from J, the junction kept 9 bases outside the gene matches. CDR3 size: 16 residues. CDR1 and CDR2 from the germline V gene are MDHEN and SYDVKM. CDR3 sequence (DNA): TGTGCCAGCAGTAGATTAGCGGGAGTAATTTACAATGAGCAGTTCTTC. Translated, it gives CASSRLAGVIYNEQFF.

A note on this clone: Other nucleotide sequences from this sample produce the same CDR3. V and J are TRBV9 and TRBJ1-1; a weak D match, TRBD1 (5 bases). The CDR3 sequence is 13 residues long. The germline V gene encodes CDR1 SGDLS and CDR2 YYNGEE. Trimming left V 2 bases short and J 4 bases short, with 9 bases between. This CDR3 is CASSVGGTTEAFF. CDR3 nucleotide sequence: TGTGCCAGCAGCGTGGGGGGTACCACTGAAGCTTTCTTT.

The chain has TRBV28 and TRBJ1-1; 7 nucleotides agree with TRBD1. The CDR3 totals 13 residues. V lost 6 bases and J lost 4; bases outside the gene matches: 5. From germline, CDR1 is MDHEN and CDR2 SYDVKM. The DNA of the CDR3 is TGTGCCAGCAGGCAGGGACAGATCACTGAAGCTTTCTTT. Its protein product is CASRQGQITEAFF.

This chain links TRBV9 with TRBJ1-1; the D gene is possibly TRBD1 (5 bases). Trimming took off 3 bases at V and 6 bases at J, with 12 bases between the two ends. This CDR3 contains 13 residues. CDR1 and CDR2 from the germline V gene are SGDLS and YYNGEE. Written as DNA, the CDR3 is TGTGCCAGCAGCGCGACAAGGGGTTCTGAAGCTTTCTTT. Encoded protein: CASSATRGSEAFF.

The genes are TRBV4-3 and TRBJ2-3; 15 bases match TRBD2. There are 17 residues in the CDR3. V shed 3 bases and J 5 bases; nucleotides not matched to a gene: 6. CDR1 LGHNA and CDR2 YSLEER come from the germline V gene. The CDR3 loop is CASSQWTSGGAGDTQYF. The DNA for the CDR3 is TGCGCCAGCAGCCAGTGGACTAGCGGGGGGGCGGGAGATACGCAGTATTTT.

CDR3 region: CASSFLSDTQYF. The DNA for the CDR3 is TGTGCCAGCAGCTTTTTATCAGATACGCAGTATTTT. This sequence joins TRBV5-4 and TRBJ2-3; no definite D call. CDR1 is SGHNT, CDR2 YYREEE, per germline (reference sequence). This CDR3 spans 12 amino acids. Trimming shortened V by 2 bases and J by 4 bases, and 5 bases separated the two germline ends.

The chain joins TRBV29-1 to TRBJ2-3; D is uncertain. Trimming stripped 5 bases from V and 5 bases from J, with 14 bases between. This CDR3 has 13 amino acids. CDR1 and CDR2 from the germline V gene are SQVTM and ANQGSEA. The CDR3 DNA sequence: TGCAGCGTTCGTAACGTTCTAGTAGATACGCAGTATTTT. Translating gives CSVRNVLVDTQYF.

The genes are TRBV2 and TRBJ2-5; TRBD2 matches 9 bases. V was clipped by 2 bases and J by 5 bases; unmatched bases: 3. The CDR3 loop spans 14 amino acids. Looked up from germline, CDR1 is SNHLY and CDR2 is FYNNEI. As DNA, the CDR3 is TGTGCCAGCAGTGAACTAGCGGGGTTTGAGACCCAGTACTTC. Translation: CASSELAGFETQYF. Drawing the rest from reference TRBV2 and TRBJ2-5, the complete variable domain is EPEVTQTPSHQVTQMGQEVILRCVPISNHLYFYWYRQILGQKVEFLVSFYNNEISEKSEIFDDQFSVERPDGSNFTLKIRSTKLEDSAMYFCASSELAGFETQYFGPGTRLLVL.